Shown below are 27 T cell receptor beta chains from a single sample sequenced in a study of T cells after yellow fever vaccination. TCRdb re-called the 5' RACE reads with MiXCR, one entry per CDR3 protein. The top ten hold roughly 0.5% of the sample, which has about 260,000 distinct CDR3 sequences, over 10% seen once. This sample comprised CD4+ T cells sorted from PBMCs, obtained 45 days after the yellow fever booster vaccination. The source is a man under 40 who received the YFV17D yellow fever vaccine.

This sequence joins TRBV6-5 and TRBJ2-7, with 7 bases lining up with TRBD1. This CDR3 contains 13 residues. The V gene's germline CDR1 is MNHEY and CDR2 SVGAGI. The V gene end was trimmed by 6 bases and the J gene end by 7 bases; junction bases not matched to a gene: 9. The CDR3 DNA follows: TGTGCCAGCAGAAGTCAGGGGGTAGGAGAGCAGTACTTC. Amino acids: CASRSQGVGEQYF.

The chain has TRBV20-1 and TRBJ2-7; TRBD2 matches 8 bases. V dropped 6 bases and J dropped 1; count of bases not matched to a gene: 8. Per the germline V gene, CDR1 is DFQATT and CDR2 is SNEGSKA (reference sequence). This CDR3 is built from 14 residues. The CDR3 DNA follows: TGCAGTGCCACGACTAGCGCCATTTCCTACGAGCAGTACTTC. It translates to CSATTSAISYEQYF.

This clonotype occurred a few times. The junction does not match germline at one end; this may be a read error. This chain uses TRBV7-7 with TRBJ2-1; 13 bases fit TRBD2. Germline lookup yields CDR1 SSHAT and CDR2 FNYEAQ (reference sequence). CDR3 size: 15 residues. CDR3 DNA sequence: TGTGCTAGCAGCCTGTGGACTAGCGGGAGCGATGAGCAGTTCTTC. Protein: CASSLWTSGSDEQFF.

This clonotype was picked up a small number of times. CDR3 DNA: TGTGCCAGCAGCCAAGAAGTAGGAGGCGATACGCAGTATTTT. It specifies CASSQEVGGDTQYF. This chain joins TRBV4-2 and TRBJ2-3, with a weak D call TRBD2 (5 bases). CDR1 LGHNA and CDR2 YNFKEQ come from the germline V gene. This CDR3 is 14 amino acids long. The V and J ends lost 0 bases and 6 bases respectively, with 10 bases between them.

There are a few counts of this clonotype. The chain uses TRBV4-2 and TRBJ1-2, with unresolved D. Trimming pared 0 bases from V and 4 bases from J, leaving 12 bases between. This CDR3 contains 15 residues. Per the germline V gene, CDR1 is LGHNA and CDR2 is YNFKEQ. CDR3 in amino acids: CASSQDSGKGYGYTF. CDR3 DNA: TGTGCCAGCAGCCAAGATTCCGGGAAAGGCTATGGCTACACCTTC.

This clonotype was seen ten or more times. The J gene is TRBJ2-7, the V gene TRBV20-1, with 7 positions matching TRBD1. The germline gives CDR1 DFQATT, CDR2 SNEGSKA (reference sequence). V lost 2 bases to trimming and J lost 2 bases; unmatched junction nucleotides: 0. The CDR3 is 12 residues long. The CDR3 loop reads CSARQGAYEQYF. Here the CDR3 DNA reads TGCAGTGCTAGACAGGGGGCCTACGAGCAGTACTTC.

This clonotype was picked up many times. The V gene is TRBV12-3 or TRBV12-4, the J gene TRBJ2-7, with 7 bases that match TRBD1. The CDR3 covers 13 residues. The J segment lost 5 bases and the V segment lost 3 bases, leaving 4 bases of the junction unmatched. The CDR3 loop reads CASSLRGPNEQYF. The CDR3 nucleotides are TGTGCCAGCAGTTTGAGGGGGCCGAACGAGCAGTACTTC.

The V and J genes are TRBV6-1 and TRBJ2-5; D gene uncertain. Trimming stripped 6 bases from V and 7 bases from J, with 21 bases between. The length of the CDR3 is 15 residues. Per germline, CDR1 MNHNS and CDR2 SASEGT. The CDR3 loop is CASSPTPEAHGTQYF. CDR3 DNA sequence: TGTGCCAGCAGCCCTACCCCCGAGGCCCATGGGACCCAGTACTTC.

The table lists this clonotype with a few counts. The J gene is TRBJ1-2, the V gene TRBV5-1; weak D call: TRBD1 (5 bases). Germline CDR1 reads SGHRS; CDR2 reads YFSETQ. Trimming left V 0 bases short and J 3 bases short, with 9 bases between. The CDR3 totals 14 residues. The CDR3 reads CASSLEARDYGYTF. DNA for the CDR3: TGCGCCAGCAGCTTGGAAGCCAGGGACTATGGCTACACCTTC. The full variable domain, in which reference TRBV5-1 and TRBJ1-2 provide the parts outside the CDR3, is KAGVTQTPRYLIKTRGQQVTLSCSPISGHRSVSWYQQTPGQGLQFLFEYFSETQRNKGNFPGRFSGRQFSNSRSEMNVSTLELGDSALYLCASSLEARDYGYTFGSGTRLTVV.

This clonotype turned up a few times. The V call is TRBV18, the J call TRBJ2-5; 7 bases are a match to TRBD1. The germline V gene has CDR1 KGHSH and CDR2 LQKENI. The CDR3 length is 13 residues. V trimming: 4 bases; J trimming: 3 bases; junction bases outside the gene matches: 2. The CDR3 nucleotides read TGTGCCAGCTCACGGACAGGAAAAGAGACCCAGTACTTC. Its translation is CASSRTGKETQYF.

The chain joins TRBV4-3 to TRBJ1-1; D remains ambiguous. V lost 0 bases, J lost 1 base, and 6 bases lay in between. The CDR3 runs to 14 residues. Germline V CDR1 and CDR2: LGHNA, YSLEER. CDR3 sequence: CASSQDWANTEAFF. The CDR3 nucleotides are TGCGCCAGCAGCCAAGATTGGGCGAACACTGAAGCTTTCTTT.

This clonotype was found a few times. V usage is TRBV5-1 and J usage is TRBJ2-5, with TRBD2 matching 7 bases. CDR1 SGHRS and CDR2 YFSETQ come from the germline V gene. V lost 1 base, J lost 4 bases, and 7 bases stayed unmatched. The length of the CDR3 is 15 residues. DNA of the CDR3: TGCGCCAGCAGCTTGACTGGAGGGAGGGCAGAGACCCAGTACTTC. Amino acids: CASSLTGGRAETQYF.

This clonotype has only a few counts. The genes are TRBV7-8 and TRBJ2-6; 10 nucleotides match TRBD1. The V gene end was trimmed by 1 base and the J gene end by 4 bases; junction bases not matched to a gene: 10. This CDR3 comprises 19 residues. The V gene's germline CDR1 is SGHVS and CDR2 FQNEAQ. As DNA, the CDR3 is TGTGCCAGCAGCTTAGGCCCAGACAGGGGGCTTCGAGGGGCCAACGTCCTGACTTTC. This codes for CASSLGPDRGLRGANVLTF.

Only a few counts were recorded for this clonotype. This chain connects TRBV20-1 to TRBJ1-2; D remains unclear. Per germline, CDR1 DFQATT and CDR2 SNEGSKA (reference sequence). The CDR3 is 13 residues long. Trimming shortened V by 6 bases and J by 0 bases, and 11 bases separated the two germline ends. This chain's CDR3 is CSAIAITNYGYTF. CDR3 in DNA: TGCAGTGCGATAGCAATAACTAACTATGGCTACACCTTC.

This clonotype appeared a few times. The chain employs TRBV5-1 and TRBJ2-5; D is possibly TRBD2 (6 bases). CDR1 is SGHRS and CDR2 is YFSETQ in the germline V gene. V dropped 8 bases and J dropped 7 bases, with 21 bases sitting between them. The CDR3 runs 14 residues. CDR3: CASQEGALPGTQYF. In DNA form, the CDR3 reads TGCGCCAGTCAGGAGGGAGCGCTCCCGGGGACCCAGTACTTC.

This clonotype occurred a few times. The chain carries TRBV7-9 and TRBJ2-3; 15 nucleotides match TRBD2. V was pared by 5 bases and J by 1 base, with 4 bases of the junction left unmatched. Germline V gene lookup returns CDR1 SEHNR and CDR2 FQNEAQ (reference sequence). This CDR3 has 17 residues. The CDR3 region is CASSPGLAGGGTDTQYF. The DNA for the CDR3 is TGTGCCAGCAGCCCCGGACTAGCGGGAGGGGGCACAGATACGCAGTATTTT.

This chain connects TRBV27 to TRBJ2-1; D might be TRBD1 (5 bases). Germline assignment: CDR1 MNHEY and CDR2 SMNVEV (reference sequence). CDR3 length: 12 residues. The germline V and J ends were trimmed by 3 bases and 7 bases, with 7 bases remaining between them. Here the CDR3 reads CASSLKGNEQFF. DNA of the CDR3: TGTGCCAGCAGTTTGAAGGGGAATGAGCAGTTCTTC.

The genes are TRBV6-2 or TRBV6-3 and TRBJ2-5, with 15 bases that match TRBD2. Unmatched junction bases numbered 7, after V lost 7 bases and J lost 1 base. CDR3 length: 17 amino acids. Germline V lookup: CDR1 MNHEY, CDR2 SVGEGT. The CDR3: CASKKGLAGGGQETQYF. CDR3 in DNA: TGTGCCAGCAAAAAGGGACTAGCGGGAGGAGGCCAAGAGACCCAGTACTTC.

Only a few counts were recorded for this clonotype. The V call is TRBV6-2 or TRBV6-3, the J call TRBJ1-5, with 7 bases lining up with TRBD1. Looked up from germline, CDR1 is MNHEY and CDR2 is SVGEGT. This CDR3 region has 13 residues. V lost 5 bases and J lost 6; bases outside the gene matches: 4. CDR3 region: CASSLQGSQPQHF. DNA of the CDR3: TGTGCCAGCAGTCTACAGGGGAGTCAGCCCCAGCATTTT.

This clonotype was picked up one time. This CDR3 is CSVEGHGANEQFF. Here the CDR3 DNA reads TGCAGCGTTGAGGGACACGGGGCGAATGAGCAGTTCTTC. The chain combines TRBV29-1 with TRBJ2-1, with D possibly TRBD1 on 6 matching bases. Germline V gene sequence: CDR1 SQVTM, CDR2 ANQGSEA. Trimming pared 3 bases from V and 7 bases from J, leaving 13 bases between. The CDR3 runs to 13 residues.

This clonotype has a handful of counts. The chain links TRBV4-3 to TRBJ2-7; TRBD2 agrees at 9 bases. CDR1 and CDR2 (germline): LGHNA, YSLEER. The junction had 10 bases not matched to a gene; V was cut back by 1 base and J by 6 bases. The CDR3 is 16 residues long. The CDR3 coding sequence is TGCGCCAGCAGCCAAGTTCCGGGACTAGCATCGCGCGAGCAGTACTTC. Protein product: CASSQVPGLASREQYF.

In its sample, this clonotype was seen a few times. The chain employs TRBV28 and TRBJ1-5; D may be TRBD1 (6 bases). The V gene's germline CDR1 is MDHEN and CDR2 SYDVKM. V was cut by 8 bases and J by 9 bases, with 17 bases left in between. This CDR3 contains 13 residues. The CDR3, as DNA: TGTGCCAGCCTTAACAGGGTTGAGGGGCCCCAGCATTTT. As protein: CASLNRVEGPQHF.

This clonotype was detected a few times. The rearrangement uses TRBV7-2 and TRBJ2-1; D uncertain. Germline loops: CDR1 SGHTA, CDR2 FQGNSA. Trimming pared 5 bases from V and 8 bases from J, leaving 16 bases between. The CDR3 length is 14 residues. Written as DNA, the CDR3 is TGTGCCAGCAGCCCCCAAGCAGGAAAGTATGAGCAGTTCTTC. Protein sequence: CASSPQAGKYEQFF.

This clonotype was seen a single time. The V and J genes are TRBV20-1 and TRBJ2-1; D gene ambiguous. The V gene's germline CDR1 is DFQATT and CDR2 SNEGSKA (reference sequence). This CDR3 is 15 amino acids long. Trimming took off 3 bases at V and 9 bases at J, with 21 bases between the two ends. This CDR3 is CSARDTGNFVVEQFF. CDR3 coding DNA: TGCAGTGCTAGGGATACGGGTAATTTCGTTGTTGAGCAGTTCTTC.

This clonotype was detected ten times or more. A read error may produce the germline difference seen at one junction end. The chain has TRBV7-7 and TRBJ2-2; D unresolved. The CDR3 totals 13 residues. Germline V CDR1 and CDR2: SSHAT, FNYEAQ (reference sequence). This CDR3 reads CASSPLNTGELFF. In nucleotides, the CDR3 is TGTGCTAGCAGCCCACTTAACACCGGGGAGCTGTTTTTT.

The V call is TRBV6-1, the J call TRBJ1-2, with unresolved D. The CDR3 is made up of 15 amino acids. Germline assignment: CDR1 MNHNS and CDR2 SASEGT. Between the trimmed V and J ends, which lost 4 bases and 6 bases, there was a span of 18 bases. CDR3 in amino acids: CASSGTANRRDGYTF. CDR3 DNA: TGTGCCAGCAGTGGTACGGCCAACAGAAGGGATGGCTACACCTTC.

In this sample, this clonotype turned up a few times. The CDR3 reads CASSSQSGARGYTF. As DNA, the CDR3 is TGCGCCAGCAGCTCCCAGTCAGGGGCGCGTGGCTACACCTTC. The chain couples TRBV5-1 to TRBJ1-2; D might be TRBD1 (6 bases). V was shortened by 3 bases and J by 7 bases, with 16 bases between the two germline ends. Germline values: CDR1 SGHRS, CDR2 YFSETQ. The length of the CDR3 is 14 residues. The variable domain in full, with the rest retrieved from reference TRBV5-1 and TRBJ1-2, is KAGVTQTPRYLIKTRGQQVTLSCSPISGHRSVSWYQQTPGQGLQFLFEYFSETQRNKGNFPGRFSGRQFSNSRSEMNVSTLELGDSALYLCASSSQSGARGYTFGSGTRLTVV.